These 30 T cell receptor beta chains came from one sample sequenced in a study of blood T cell repertoires in COVID-19. Profiled with immunoSEQ multiplex PCR; TCRdb holds only in-frame clones, not every one. Among some 43,000 clones, around 87% were seen once, and the ten largest hold approximately 4.3%. The sequenced sample consisted of peripheral blood. The receptors shown here come from a human donor in a cohort sampled during active COVID-19.

The CDR3 sequence: CASSPLGTASYEQYF. DNA for the CDR3: TGTGCCAGCAGCCCTCTCGGGACAGCCTCCTACGAGCAGTACTTC. The V and J genes are TRBV7-3 and TRBJ2-7; 7 positions match TRBD1. V shed 5 bases, J shed 0 bases, and the junction held 7 bases outside the gene matches. CDR1 is SGHTA, CDR2 FQGTGA, per germline. CDR3 size: 15 residues.

This clone showed up just once. The J gene is TRBJ2-1, the V gene TRBV12-3 or TRBV12-4; possibly TRBD1 for D (5 bases). The germline V and J ends were trimmed by 7 bases and 10 bases, with 14 bases remaining between them. The CDR3 length is 12 residues. In DNA, the CDR3 is TGTGCCAGCACCCGCCCCGCAGGGGAGCAGTTCTTC. Its translation: CASTRPAGEQFF.

The CDR3 DNA sequence: TGCGCCAGCAGCCTTACCGGACAGGGGGTCGTAAATGAGCAGTTCTTC. Its translation: CASSLTGQGVVNEQFF. This chain connects TRBV5-1 to TRBJ2-1; 10 bases are a match to TRBD1. Germline CDR1 SGHRS, CDR2 YFSETQ. Unmatched junction bases numbered 11, after V lost 4 bases and J lost 7 bases. There are 16 residues in the CDR3.

This clone was picked up one time. V usage is TRBV7-9 and J usage is TRBJ2-3; 7 bases are shared with TRBD1. Germline CDR1 is SEHNR and CDR2 is FQNEAQ (reference sequence). The CDR3 sequence is 15 residues long. With V trimmed by 5 bases and J by 2 bases, 7 bases remained unmatched. This chain's CDR3 is CASSIRTGTTDTQYF. CDR3 DNA: TGTGCCAGCAGCATAAGGACAGGTACCACAGATACGCAGTATTTT.

The V and J genes are TRBV28 and TRBJ2-1, with TRBD2 identical over 8 bases. The CDR3 totals 17 residues. CDR1 is MDHEN, CDR2 SYDVKM, per germline. V shed 5 bases and J 0 bases; nucleotides not matched to a gene: 9. The DNA of the CDR3 is TGTGCCAGCAGTCCAAATAGCGGGATCAGCTCCTACAATGAGCAGTTCTTC. It yields the protein CASSPNSGISSYNEQFF.

The rearrangement joins TRBV14 to TRBJ1-1, with D unclear. There are 14 residues in the CDR3. V gave up 2 bases and J gave up 1 base, with 8 bases separating them. Looked up from germline, CDR1 is SGHDN and CDR2 is FVKESK. In nucleotides, the CDR3 is TGTGCCAGCAGCCAAAATCTCGGGAACACTGAAGCTTTCTTT. Its protein product is CASSQNLGNTEAFF.

The rearrangement joins TRBV7-9 to TRBJ2-1; D is perhaps TRBD2 (6 bases). Germline V gene sequence: CDR1 SEHNR, CDR2 FQNEAQ (reference sequence). V was trimmed by 0 bases and J by 10 bases, leaving 10 bases between them. The CDR3 totals 13 residues. Here the CDR3 DNA reads TGTGCCAGCAGCTTAGCTAGCGGAGGCGAGCAGTTCTTC. As protein: CASSLASGGEQFF.

The rearrangement uses TRBV6-5 and TRBJ2-7, with a tentative D call TRBD1 (6 bases). Germline CDR1 MNHEY, CDR2 SVGAGI. V lost 7 bases and J 5 bases, leaving 21 bases between the germline ends. The CDR3 consists of 15 residues. The CDR3 here is CASIMGAAGDHEQYF. The CDR3, as DNA: TGTGCCAGCATCATGGGGGCGGCAGGGGACCACGAGCAGTACTTC.

The chain couples TRBV9 to TRBJ2-6; possible D gene TRBD2, 7 bases. Trimming shortened V by 5 bases and J by 0 bases, and 9 bases separated the two germline ends. Germline CDR1 and CDR2: SGDLS and YYNGEE. CDR3 size: 15 residues. CDR3 protein: CASRGGGSGANVLTF. The CDR3 nucleotides are TGTGCCAGCAGGGGAGGGGGCTCTGGGGCCAACGTCCTGACTTTC. Filled out from reference TRBV9 and TRBJ2-6, the complete variable domain reads DSGVTQTPKHLITATGQRVTLRCSPRSGDLSVYWYQQSLDQGLQFLIQYYNGEERAKGNILERFSAQQFPDLHSELNLSSLELGDSALYFCASRGGGSGANVLTFGAGSRLTVL.

The V gene is TRBV4-3, the J gene TRBJ1-1; D gene ambiguous. Germline V gene lookup returns CDR1 LGHNA and CDR2 YSLEER. The CDR3 totals 15 residues. The V end was cut by 0 bases, the J end by 0 bases, with 8 bases between. CDR3 in DNA: TGCGCCAGCAGCCAAGATCCGGGGATGAACACTGAAGCTTTCTTT. Encoded protein: CASSQDPGMNTEAFF.

The table lists this clone with a few counts. The chain employs TRBV5-1 and TRBJ1-1, with 9 nucleotides matching TRBD1. Germline V CDR1 and CDR2: SGHRS, YFSETQ. The CDR3 covers 14 residues. With 1 base clipped from V and 4 bases from J, the junction kept 2 bases outside the gene matches. DNA for the CDR3: TGCGCCAGCAGCTTGTTACAGGGGGCCACTGAAGCTTTCTTT. Protein: CASSLLQGATEAFF. The whole variable domain, remainder taken from reference TRBV5-1 and TRBJ1-1, is KAGVTQTPRYLIKTRGQQVTLSCSPISGHRSVSWYQQTPGQGLQFLFEYFSETQRNKGNFPGRFSGRQFSNSRSEMNVSTLELGDSALYLCASSLLQGATEAFFGQGTRLTVV.

V usage is TRBV7-9 and J usage is TRBJ1-1; tentatively, D is TRBD1 (5 bases). CDR1 and CDR2 from the germline V gene are SEHNR and FQNEAQ (reference sequence). The V end lost 1 base, the J end lost 0 bases, and 6 bases lay between the germline ends. This CDR3 contains 14 residues. The CDR3 loop is CASSLGQMNTEAFF. The CDR3 bases are TGTGCCAGCAGCTTAGGACAGATGAACACTGAAGCTTTCTTT.

This clone was detected a few times. The chain combines TRBV5-1 with TRBJ2-5; 8 bases are shared with TRBD1. Germline values: CDR1 SGHRS, CDR2 YFSETQ. V gave up 3 bases and J gave up 5 bases; unmatched junction bases: 12. This CDR3 has 16 amino acids. The CDR3 spells CASSYGQGRLQETQYF. CDR3 in DNA: TGCGCCAGCAGCTACGGACAGGGTCGTCTTCAGGAGACCCAGTACTTC.

The CDR3 protein is CASTKTGTGELFF. The CDR3 region has the DNA TGTGCCAGCACCAAGACAGGGACCGGGGAGCTGTTTTTT. The V gene is TRBV6-6, the J gene TRBJ2-2; 7 positions agree with TRBD1. CDR1 and CDR2 from the germline V gene are MNHNY and SVGAGI (reference sequence). This CDR3 spans 13 amino acids. J was trimmed by 5 bases and V by 7 bases; bases with no gene match: 4.

The chain links TRBV9 to TRBJ2-2, with 8 bases matching TRBD1. Germline V lookup: CDR1 SGDLS, CDR2 YYNGEE. The CDR3 spans 15 residues. V lost 3 bases and J lost 1; bases outside the gene matches: 2. The CDR3: CASSGGTGNTGELFF. The CDR3 DNA follows: TGTGCCAGCAGCGGGGGGACAGGGAACACCGGGGAGCTGTTTTTT.

This clone was recorded once. This chain joins TRBV29-1 and TRBJ1-1, with D perhaps TRBD1 (6 bases). The V end lost 4 bases, the J end lost 7 bases, and 16 bases lay between the germline ends. Per germline, CDR1 SQVTM and CDR2 ANQGSEA. This CDR3 is built from 13 residues. This CDR3 reads CSVVRLNRDEAFF. The CDR3 nucleotides are TGCAGCGTTGTTAGGCTCAACAGGGATGAAGCTTTCTTT. Filled out from reference TRBV29-1 and TRBJ1-1, the complete variable domain reads SAVISQKPSRDICQRGTSLTIQCQVDSQVTMMFWYRQQPGQSLTLIATANQGSEATYESGFVIDKFPISRPNLTFSTLTVSNMSPEDSSIYLCSVVRLNRDEAFFGQGTRLTVV.

This clone was detected only a few times. The V and J genes are TRBV5-5 and TRBJ1-4, with 7 positions matching TRBD1. V lost 4 bases and J lost 7; bases outside the gene matches: 7. The CDR3 is 14 residues long. Germline values: CDR1 SGHKS, CDR2 YYEKEE (reference sequence). The CDR3 nucleotides are TGTGCCAGCAGCGTCAGGGGGAATGGTGAAAAACTGTTTTTT. This sequence encodes CASSVRGNGEKLFF.

The chain uses TRBV6-5 and TRBJ2-4, with a possible D match to TRBD1 (5 bases). The V end lost 0 bases, the J end lost 4 bases, and 7 bases lay between the germline ends. CDR1 and CDR2 from the germline V gene are MNHEY and SVGAGI. The CDR3 has 14 amino acids. CDR3 DNA sequence: TGTGCCAGCAGTTACTCGGGGCAAAAAAACATTCAGTACTTC. The encoded protein is CASSYSGQKNIQYF.

This sequence joins TRBV19 and TRBJ2-7, with 9 bases identical to TRBD2. The CDR3 contains 13 residues. The V gene end was trimmed by 5 bases and the J gene end by 4 bases; junction bases not matched to a gene: 3. The germline CDR1 and CDR2 sequences are LNHDA and SQIVND (reference sequence). CDR3 DNA sequence: TGTGCCAGTAGTTCCGGACTAGCGTACGAGCAGTACTTC. Protein sequence: CASSSGLAYEQYF.

The chain uses TRBV10-3 and TRBJ1-3; D unresolved. Trimming removed 3 bases from V and 0 bases from J, with 15 bases in between. The CDR3 runs 17 residues. CDR1 and CDR2 (germline): ENHRY, SYGVKD. The CDR3 here is CAISEADHTFSGNTIYF. The CDR3 coding sequence is TGTGCCATCAGTGAAGCGGATCATACCTTCTCTGGAAACACCATATATTTT.

This rearrangement joins TRBV9 to TRBJ2-2; TRBD2 matches at 13 bases. V dropped 0 bases and J dropped 1; count of bases not matched to a gene: 3. Germline assignment: CDR1 SGDLS and CDR2 YYNGEE. There are 18 residues in the CDR3. The CDR3 DNA reads as TGTGCCAGCAGCGTAGTGGGACTAGCGGGAAGGAACACCGGGGAGCTGTTTTTT. Protein sequence: CASSVVGLAGRNTGELFF.

This chain links TRBV3-1 (or the pseudogene TRBV3-2) with TRBJ2-3; a possible D gene is TRBD2 (5 bases). Germline lookup yields CDR1 LGHDT and CDR2 YNNKEL (reference sequence). The V end lost 4 bases, the J end lost 1 base, and 9 bases lay between the germline ends. This CDR3 spans 14 amino acids. The DNA of the CDR3 is TGTGCCAGCAGCCTCAGCGGACGCACAGATACGCAGTATTTT. Its protein is CASSLSGRTDTQYF.

This chain joins TRBV12-3 or TRBV12-4 and TRBJ2-3; possible D gene TRBD2, 6 bases. V shed 5 bases and J shed 7 bases, with 13 bases lying between them. The CDR3 spans 13 residues. In DNA form, the CDR3 reads TGTGCCAGCAGTCCCTCGGGGGTAAATACGCAGTATTTT. It translates to CASSPSGVNTQYF.

There are a few counts of this clone. The chain joins TRBV21-1 to TRBJ1-2; the D call TRBD1 from the table was never checked on the DNA. TRBV21-1 is marked as a pseudogene. This CDR3 is 15 amino acids long. CDR3 sequence reads: CASSPYYRVGYGYTF. CDR3 DNA sequence: TGTGCCAGCAGCCCCTACTACAGGGTAGGCTATGGCTACACCTTC.

The chain has TRBV5-1 and TRBJ2-1; 9 bases line up with TRBD2. CDR1 is SGHRS, CDR2 YFSETQ, per germline. Trimming removed 2 bases from V and 4 bases from J; junction bases left unmatched: 16. The CDR3 spans 19 residues. CDR3 coding DNA: TGCGCCAGCAGCTTAAGAATACTAGCGGGCTTGACGAAGTACAATGAGCAGTTCTTC. It translates to CASSLRILAGLTKYNEQFF.

This clone was observed a single time. The chain links TRBV5-8 to TRBJ2-1, with D hard to call. This CDR3 has 15 residues. The V and J ends lost 2 bases and 8 bases respectively, with 17 bases between them. The germline CDR1 and CDR2 sequences are SGHTS and YDEGEE. The CDR3 nucleotides are TGTGCCAGCAGCTTCTTTGGCGGTGAGTTGGATGAGCAGTTCTTC. Translating gives CASSFFGGELDEQFF.

The chain recombines TRBV5-1 with TRBJ1-1, with D perhaps matching TRBD1 (6 bases). The germline V and J ends were trimmed by 1 base and 1 base, with 8 bases remaining between them. Germline assignment: CDR1 SGHRS and CDR2 YFSETQ. The CDR3 length is 14 residues. CDR3 nucleotides: TGCGCCAGCAGCTTGACAGGGAGGAACACTGAAGCTTTCTTT. Translation: CASSLTGRNTEAFF. The full variable domain, its missing parts supplied by reference TRBV5-1 and TRBJ1-1, is KAGVTQTPRYLIKTRGQQVTLSCSPISGHRSVSWYQQTPGQGLQFLFEYFSETQRNKGNFPGRFSGRQFSNSRSEMNVSTLELGDSALYLCASSLTGRNTEAFFGQGTRLTVV.

The V gene is TRBV30, the J gene TRBJ2-1, with TRBD2 identical over 10 bases. The CDR3 contains 19 residues. From germline, CDR1 is GTSNPN and CDR2 SVGIG (reference sequence). With 0 bases clipped from V and 0 bases from J, the junction kept 11 bases outside the gene matches. The CDR3 is CAWSVRGSGRQSSYNEQFF. The CDR3 region has the DNA TGTGCCTGGAGTGTACGGGGTAGCGGGAGGCAGAGCTCCTACAATGAGCAGTTCTTC. The whole variable domain, remainder taken from reference TRBV30 and TRBJ2-1, is SQTIHQWPATLVQPVGSPLSLECTVEGTSNPNLYWYRQAAGRGLQLLFYSVGIGQISSEVPQNLSASRPQDRQFILSSKKLLLSDSGFYLCAWSVRGSGRQSSYNEQFFGPGTRLTVL.

This chain links TRBV11-2 with TRBJ2-7, with 7 bases identical to TRBD2. Per germline, CDR1 SGHAT and CDR2 FQNNGV. CDR3 length: 16 residues. Unmatched junction bases numbered 14, after V lost 5 bases and J lost 4 bases. The CDR3 nucleotides are TGTGCCAGCAGCCCTTGGGGCGCTAGCGGAGCGTACGAGCAGTACTTC. Protein sequence: CASSPWGASGAYEQYF.

J is TRBJ2-7 and V is TRBV3-1 (or the pseudogene TRBV3-2); 7 nucleotides agree with TRBD2. The CDR3 is 17 residues long. CDR1 is LGHDT and CDR2 is YNNKEL in the germline V gene (reference sequence). V dropped 5 bases and J dropped 5; count of bases not matched to a gene: 18. The CDR3 loop is CASSTSPGRLAADEQYF. In nucleotides, the CDR3 is TGTGCCAGCAGCACATCACCCGGGAGGCTAGCGGCTGACGAGCAGTACTTC.